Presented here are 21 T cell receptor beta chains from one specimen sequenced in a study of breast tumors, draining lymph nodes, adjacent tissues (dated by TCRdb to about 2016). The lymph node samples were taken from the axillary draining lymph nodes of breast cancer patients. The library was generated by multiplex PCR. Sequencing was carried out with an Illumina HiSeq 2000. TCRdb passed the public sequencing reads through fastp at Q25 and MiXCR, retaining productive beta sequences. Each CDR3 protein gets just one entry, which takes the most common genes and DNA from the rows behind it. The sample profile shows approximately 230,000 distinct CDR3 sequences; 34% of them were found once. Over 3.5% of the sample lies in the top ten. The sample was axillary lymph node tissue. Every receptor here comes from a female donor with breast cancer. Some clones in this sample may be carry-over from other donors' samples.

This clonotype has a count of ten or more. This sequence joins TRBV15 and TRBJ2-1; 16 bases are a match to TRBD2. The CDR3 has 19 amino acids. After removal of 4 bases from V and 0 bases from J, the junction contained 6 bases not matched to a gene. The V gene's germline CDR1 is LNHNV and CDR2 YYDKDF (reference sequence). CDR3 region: CATSTGLAGGPFSYNEQFF. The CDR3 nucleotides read TGTGCCACCAGCACGGGACTAGCGGGGGGGCCTTTCTCCTACAATGAGCAGTTCTTC.

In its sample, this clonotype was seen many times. DNA for the CDR3: TGTGCCAGCAGCTTAGACGGAGGGGCGGTGAATGAGCAGTTCTTC. This encodes CASSLDGGAVNEQFF. The chain employs TRBV7-9 and TRBJ2-1; possibly TRBD2 for D (6 bases). The CDR3 sequence is 15 residues long. Trimming stripped 1 base from V and 7 bases from J, with 14 bases between. Germline CDR1 SEHNR, CDR2 FQNEAQ (reference sequence).

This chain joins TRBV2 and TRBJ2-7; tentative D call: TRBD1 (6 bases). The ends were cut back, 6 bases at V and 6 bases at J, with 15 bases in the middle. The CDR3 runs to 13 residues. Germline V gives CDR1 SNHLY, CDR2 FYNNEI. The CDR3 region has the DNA TGTGCCAGCAGACTGGACAGACCCTGCGAGCAGTACTTC. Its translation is CASRLDRPCEQYF.

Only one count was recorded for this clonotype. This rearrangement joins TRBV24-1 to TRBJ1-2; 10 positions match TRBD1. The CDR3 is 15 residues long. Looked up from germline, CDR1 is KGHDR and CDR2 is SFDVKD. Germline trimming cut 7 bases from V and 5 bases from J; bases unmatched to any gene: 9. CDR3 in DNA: TGTGCCACCAGGGTAACCGGGACAGGGGAGTATGGCTACACCTTC. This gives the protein CATRVTGTGEYGYTF.

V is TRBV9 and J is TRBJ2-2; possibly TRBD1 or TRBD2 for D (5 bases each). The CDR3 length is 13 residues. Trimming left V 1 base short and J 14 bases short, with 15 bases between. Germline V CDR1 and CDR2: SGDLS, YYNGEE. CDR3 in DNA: TGTGCCAGCAGCGTACCGGGACGGCCTTTCCTGTTTTTT. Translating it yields CASSVPGRPFLFF. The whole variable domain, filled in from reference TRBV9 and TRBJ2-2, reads DSGVTQTPKHLITATGQRVTLRCSPRSGDLSVYWYQQSLDQGLQFLIQYYNGEERAKGNILERFSAQQFPDLHSELNLSSLELGDSALYFCASSVPGRPFLFFGEGSRLTVL.

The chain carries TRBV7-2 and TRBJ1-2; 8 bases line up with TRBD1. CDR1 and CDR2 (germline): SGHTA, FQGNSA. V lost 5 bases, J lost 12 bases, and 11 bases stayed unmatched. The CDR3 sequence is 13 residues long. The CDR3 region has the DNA TGTGCCAGCAGCGGCCAGGGGGCGCGAGGAAACACCTTC. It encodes CASSGQGARGNTF.

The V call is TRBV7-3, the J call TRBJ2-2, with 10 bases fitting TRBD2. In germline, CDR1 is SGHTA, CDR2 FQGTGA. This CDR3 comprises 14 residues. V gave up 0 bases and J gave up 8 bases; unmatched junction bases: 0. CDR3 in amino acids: CASSLTTSGGELFF. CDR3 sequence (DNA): TGTGCCAGCAGCTTAACGACTAGCGGGGGGGAGCTGTTTTTT.

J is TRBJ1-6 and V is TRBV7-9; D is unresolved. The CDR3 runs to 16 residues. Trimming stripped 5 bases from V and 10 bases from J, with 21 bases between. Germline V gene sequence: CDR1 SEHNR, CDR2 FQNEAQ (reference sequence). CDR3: CASSPAASGLQSPLHF. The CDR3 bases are TGTGCCAGCAGCCCGGCGGCTAGCGGGCTTCAATCACCCCTCCACTTT.

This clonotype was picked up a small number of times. The CDR3 is CASNDRDSYNSPLHF. The DNA for the CDR3 is TGTGCCAGCAACGACAGGGACTCCTATAATTCACCCCTCCACTTT. The chain uses TRBV6-2 or TRBV6-3 and TRBJ1-6; 7 nucleotides align to TRBD1. Trimming removed 7 bases from V and 0 bases from J; junction bases left unmatched: 3. The CDR3 has 15 amino acids. Germline V gene lookup returns CDR1 MNHEY and CDR2 SVGEGT.

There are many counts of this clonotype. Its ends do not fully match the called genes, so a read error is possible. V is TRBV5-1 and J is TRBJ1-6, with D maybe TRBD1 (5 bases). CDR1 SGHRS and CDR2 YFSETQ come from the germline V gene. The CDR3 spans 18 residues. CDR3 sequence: CASSLEAGGRSYNSPLHF. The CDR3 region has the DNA TGTGCCAGCAGCTTGGAAGCCGGGGGACGATCCTATAATTCACCCCTCCACTTT.

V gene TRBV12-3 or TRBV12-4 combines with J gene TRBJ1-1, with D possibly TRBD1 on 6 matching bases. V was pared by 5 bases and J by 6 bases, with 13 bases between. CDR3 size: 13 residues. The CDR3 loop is CASSRQGRPEAFF. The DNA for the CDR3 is TGTGCCAGCAGTCGTCAGGGGAGGCCTGAAGCTTTCTTT.

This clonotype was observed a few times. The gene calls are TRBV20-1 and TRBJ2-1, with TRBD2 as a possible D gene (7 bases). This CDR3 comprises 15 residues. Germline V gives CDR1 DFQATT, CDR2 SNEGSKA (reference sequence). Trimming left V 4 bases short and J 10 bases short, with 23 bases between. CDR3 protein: CSAIIGAGLGGEQFF. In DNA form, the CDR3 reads TGCAGTGCTATAATAGGAGCGGGATTAGGGGGGGAGCAGTTCTTC.

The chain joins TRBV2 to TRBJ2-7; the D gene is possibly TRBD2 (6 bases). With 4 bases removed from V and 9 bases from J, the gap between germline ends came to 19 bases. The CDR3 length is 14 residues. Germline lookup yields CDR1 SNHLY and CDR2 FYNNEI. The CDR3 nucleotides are TGTGCCAGCAGTGCGCTCGGGACTCTCGGTGCGCAGTACTTC. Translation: CASSALGTLGAQYF.

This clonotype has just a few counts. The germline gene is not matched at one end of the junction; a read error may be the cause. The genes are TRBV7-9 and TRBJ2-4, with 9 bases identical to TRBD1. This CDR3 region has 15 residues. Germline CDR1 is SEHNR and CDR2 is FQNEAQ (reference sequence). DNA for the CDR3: TGTGCCAGCAGCCCAGGGACAGGGAATGGAAACATTCAGCACTTC. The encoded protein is CASSPGTGNGNIQHF.

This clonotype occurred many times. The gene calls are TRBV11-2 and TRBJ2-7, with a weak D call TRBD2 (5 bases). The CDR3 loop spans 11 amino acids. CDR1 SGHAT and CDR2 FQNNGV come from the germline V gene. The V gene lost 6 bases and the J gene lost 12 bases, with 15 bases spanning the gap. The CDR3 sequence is CASSHGGSGYF. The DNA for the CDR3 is TGTGCCAGCAGTCATGGCGGGTCGGGGTACTTC.

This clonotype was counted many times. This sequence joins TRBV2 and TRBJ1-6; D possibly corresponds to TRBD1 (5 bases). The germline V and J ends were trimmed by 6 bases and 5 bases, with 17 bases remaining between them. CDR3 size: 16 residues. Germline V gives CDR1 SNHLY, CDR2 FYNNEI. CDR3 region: CASSLVGVLDNSPLHF. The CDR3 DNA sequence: TGTGCCAGCAGCCTAGTGGGGGTGTTAGATAATTCACCCCTCCACTTT.

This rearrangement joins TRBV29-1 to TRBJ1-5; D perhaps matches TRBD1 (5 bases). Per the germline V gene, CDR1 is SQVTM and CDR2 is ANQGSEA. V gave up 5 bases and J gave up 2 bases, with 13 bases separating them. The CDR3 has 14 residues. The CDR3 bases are TGCAGCGTTAACCAGGGAAGCGGCAATCAGCCCCAGCATTTT. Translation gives CSVNQGSGNQPQHF.

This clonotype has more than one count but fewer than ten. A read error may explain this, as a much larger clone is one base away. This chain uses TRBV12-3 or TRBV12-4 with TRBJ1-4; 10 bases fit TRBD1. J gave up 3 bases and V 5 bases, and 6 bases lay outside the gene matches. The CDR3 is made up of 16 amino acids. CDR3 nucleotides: TGTGCCAGCAGTCACGCGGGGACAGGGGCTAATGAAAAACTGTTTTTT. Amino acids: CASSHAGTGANEKLFF.

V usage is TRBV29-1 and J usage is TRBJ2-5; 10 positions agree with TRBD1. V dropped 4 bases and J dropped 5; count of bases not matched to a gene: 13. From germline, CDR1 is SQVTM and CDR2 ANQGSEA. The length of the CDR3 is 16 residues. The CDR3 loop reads CSVGRGTGAHRETQYF. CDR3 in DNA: TGCAGCGTTGGTCGCGGGACAGGGGCCCACCGGGAGACCCAGTACTTC.

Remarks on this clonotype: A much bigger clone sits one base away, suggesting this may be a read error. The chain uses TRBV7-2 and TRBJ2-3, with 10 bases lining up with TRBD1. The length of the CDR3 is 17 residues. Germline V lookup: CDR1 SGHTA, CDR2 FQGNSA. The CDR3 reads CASSPMGGTGVADPQYF. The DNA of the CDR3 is TGTGCCAGCAGCCCGATGGGTGGGACAGGGGTCGCAGATCCGCAGTATTTT. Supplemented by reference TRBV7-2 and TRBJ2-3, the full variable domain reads GAGVSQSPSNKVTEKGKDVELRCDPISGHTALYWYRQSLGQGLEFLIYFQGNSAPDKSGLPSDRFSAERTGGSVSTLTIQRTQQEDSAVYLCASSPMGGTGVADPQYFGPGTRLTVL.

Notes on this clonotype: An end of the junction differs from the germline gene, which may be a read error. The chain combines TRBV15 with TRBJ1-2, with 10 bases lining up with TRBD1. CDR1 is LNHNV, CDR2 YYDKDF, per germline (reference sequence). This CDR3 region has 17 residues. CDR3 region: CATSKDRGMTENYGYTF. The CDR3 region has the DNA TGTGCCACCAGCAAGGACAGGGGGATGACAGAGAACTATGGCTACACCTTT.